Listed below are T cell receptor beta chains from one sample, sequenced in a study of identical twins. From the 5' RACE reads, TCRdb called clonotypes with MiXCR, one entry per CDR3 protein. The table includes about 470,000 distinct CDR3 sequences, approximately 25% detected once. The same sample was also studied in work on T cells expressing NK-cell markers.

Sequencing was carried out using CD4+ T cells sorted from blood. The receptors were gathered from a woman under 30 in good health. Each CDR3 is given with its conserved first and last residue. The D gene is left open where the match is weak. Rows may omit the clone size; those that give it use once, few, many or a size class.

j_call clone_size d_call v_call cdr3_aa cdr3_nt
TRBJ2-2 few TRBD1 TRBV25-1 CASSRSETGFIGELFF TGTGCCAGCAGCCGATCGGAGACAGGGTTTATCGGGGAGCTGTTTTTT
TRBJ2-3 . . TRBV7-9 CASSHWTAPDTQYF TGTGCCAGCAGCCACTGGACAGCTCCAGATACGCAGTATTTT
TRBJ2-3 few . TRBV11-2 CASSFAATGADTQYF TGTGCCAGCAGCTTCGCGGCGACAGGAGCGGATACGCAGTATTTT
TRBJ2-5 few TRBD1 TRBV2 CASRGTEGETQYF TGTGCCAGCAGGGGGACAGAGGGGGAGACCCAGTACTTC
TRBJ2-5 . . TRBV19 CASSMELVRRETQYF TGTGCCAGTAGTATGGAGTTGGTGCGGAGAGAGACCCAGTACTTC
TRBJ1-5 . . TRBV29-1 CSVAGGASNQPQHF TGCAGCGTTGCCGGGGGGGCTAGCAATCAGCCCCAGCATTTT
TRBJ2-1 . TRBD2 TRBV20-1 CSARDHGREGHGEQFF TGCAGTGCTAGAGATCATGGGCGGGAGGGCCATGGTGAGCAGTTCTTC
TRBJ2-5 . TRBD2 TRBV9 CASSVASGRTETQYF TGTGCCAGCAGCGTAGCTAGCGGTCGAACAGAGACCCAGTACTTC
TRBJ2-3 . TRBD2 TRBV7-2 CASSLTGGAPDTQYF TGTGCCAGCAGCTTAACGGGAGGGGCCCCAGATACGCAGTATTTT
TRBJ2-2 few . TRBV20-1 CSARDFGGNTGELFF TGCAGTGCTAGAGATTTCGGGGGGAACACCGGGGAGCTGTTTTTT
TRBJ2-2 few . TRBV4-2 CASSQGEAITGELFF TGTGCCAGCAGCCAAGGAGAGGCCATCACCGGGGAGCTGTTTTTT
TRBJ2-1 . TRBD2 TRBV20-1 CSAASGSDEQFF TGCAGTGCTGCTAGCGGGAGCGATGAGCAGTTCTTC
TRBJ2-3 . TRBD1 TRBV12-3/TRBV12-4 CASRPPPAGGQADTQYF TGTGCCAGCAGACCCCCGCCAGCAGGGGGTCAAGCAGATACGCAGTATTTT
TRBJ2-1 . TRBD1 TRBV27 CASSFGTGNRNEQFF TGTGCCAGCAGTTTCGGGACAGGCAACCGGAATGAGCAGTTCTTC
TRBJ1-5 few . TRBV5-5 CASSLVGVGNQPQHF TGTGCCAGCAGCTTGGTGGGGGTGGGCAATCAGCCCCAGCATTTT
TRBJ2-2 . TRBD2 TRBV6-1 CASTPSGIQGGELFF TGTGCCAGCACTCCTAGCGGGATACAAGGCGGGGAGCTGTTTTTT
TRBJ2-5 many TRBD2 TRBV20-1 CSARFAGGGETQYF TGCAGTGCTAGGTTCGCGGGAGGAGGAGAGACCCAGTACTTC
TRBJ2-1 once . TRBV12-5 CASGGERVGHEQFF TGTGCTAGTGGTGGGGAACGCGTGGGTCATGAGCAGTTCTTC
TRBJ2-3 few . TRBV30 CAWSFGSGSTDTQYF TGTGCCTGGAGTTTCGGAAGCGGGAGCACAGATACGCAGTATTTT
TRBJ2-1 few . TRBV5-1 CASSWADGRDEQFF TGCGCCAGCAGCTGGGCGGACGGTAGGGATGAGCAGTTCTTC
TRBJ2-7 . . TRBV29-1 CSVGGASGEQYF TGCAGCGTTGGGGGGGCGTCGGGGGAGCAGTACTTC
TRBJ2-7 . TRBD1 TRBV20-1 CSARESGQGYWYF TGCAGTGCTAGGGAGTCCGGACAGGGGTATTGGTACTTC
TRBJ2-2 few . TRBV7-2 CASSIRRGRAGELFF TGTGCCAGCAGTATAAGGCGGGGAAGGGCGGGGGAGCTGTTTTTT
TRBJ1-1 few . TRBV20-1 CSARKTGWDTEAFF TGCAGTGCTAGAAAAACTGGGTGGGACACTGAAGCTTTCTTT
TRBJ2-2 . . TRBV9 CASSVATTGELFF TGTGCCAGCAGCGTAGCAACAACCGGGGAGCTGTTTTTT
TRBJ2-7 . . TRBV6-2/TRBV6-3 CASSPPGSLSYEQYF TGTGCCAGCAGTCCACCGGGATCCCTCTCCTACGAGCAGTACTTC
TRBJ2-7 few TRBD1 TRBV28 CASRSGQGTYEQYF TGTGCCAGCAGGTCGGGACAGGGCACCTACGAGCAGTACTTC